The 6 T cell receptor beta chains below come from one sample, sequenced in a study of shared clonotypes between healthy human individuals (dated by TCRdb to about 2020). The method was the immunoSEQ multiplex PCR assay. TCRdb's version of the immuneACCESS table is confined to in-frame rearrangements and falls short of the full clone set. An unresolved V gene accounts for under half of the shortfall where checked; the remainder is of unknown origin. The sample contains about 960,000 clones, roughly 72% of them found a single time. The top ten constitute about 1.5% of the sample. Input material: memory CD4+ T cells sorted from blood. The sample's cell subset or site label is to be understood as: CD45RA-negative fraction. Source of these receptors: a man younger than 30 in good health.

V and J are TRBV4-3 and TRBJ2-2; D is possibly TRBD1 or TRBD2 (6 bases each). The germline gives CDR1 LGHNA, CDR2 YSLEER. Trimming pared 3 bases from V and 5 bases from J, leaving 10 bases between. The CDR3 spans 14 residues. CDR3 nucleotide sequence: TGCGCCAGCAGCCACCTAGGGGGGACCGGGGAGCTGTTTTTT. Its protein product is CASSHLGGTGELFF.

In DNA, the CDR3 is TGTGCCAGCAGCGACCAGACTAGCGGGAGATTTGAGACCCAGTACTTC. This translates into CASSDQTSGRFETQYF. The chain employs TRBV2 and TRBJ2-5, with 12 bases lining up with TRBD2. This CDR3 is 16 amino acids long. Germline-derived CDR1 and CDR2 are SNHLY and FYNNEI. Trimming removed 6 bases from V and 5 bases from J; junction bases left unmatched: 10.

Here the CDR3 reads CASSYRDRNTEAFF. CDR3 nucleotide sequence: TGTGCCAGCAGTTATCGGGACAGAAACACTGAAGCTTTCTTT. This chain joins TRBV13 and TRBJ1-1; 7 bases are shared with TRBD1. The length of the CDR3 is 14 residues. Germline CDR1 is PRHDT and CDR2 is FYEKMQ (reference sequence). V dropped 6 bases and J dropped 2; count of bases not matched to a gene: 6.

This clone was detected once. The J gene is TRBJ1-2, the V gene TRBV9; no clear D gene. The ends were cut back, 1 base at V and 4 bases at J, with 11 bases in the middle. The CDR3 runs 14 residues. CDR1 is SGDLS, CDR2 YYNGEE, per germline. This CDR3 is CASSVSMDVYGYTF. The CDR3 nucleotides read TGTGCCAGCAGCGTATCGATGGACGTCTATGGCTACACCTTC.

In regard to this clone: Other DNA sequences in the same sample also yield this CDR3. V gene TRBV6-1 combines with J gene TRBJ2-7, with 8 bases fitting TRBD2. Trimming cost V 3 bases and J 3 bases; bases outside gene matches: 4. CDR1 and CDR2 (germline): MNHNS, SASEGT. This CDR3 has 14 residues. The CDR3 loop is CASSDRGGRYEQYF. CDR3 nucleotide sequence: TGTGCCAGCAGTGACCGGGGGGGCCGCTACGAGCAGTACTTC.

V and J are TRBV28 and TRBJ1-3; D is uncertain. The CDR3 sequence is 15 residues long. The V gene's germline CDR1 is MDHEN and CDR2 SYDVKM. V lost 2 bases, J lost 4 bases, and 12 bases lay in between. CDR3 amino acids: CASSLEGPGGNTIYF. The CDR3 coding sequence is TGTGCCAGCAGTTTAGAAGGACCGGGGGGAAACACCATATATTTT.